The 22 T cell receptor beta chains presented below share a single source sample, sequenced in a study of cytomegalovirus exposure and HLA in healthy donors. A multiplex PCR was run with 60 Vbeta primers and 13 Jbeta primers. Clones were read by immunoSEQ multiplex PCR, and TCRdb kept only the in-frame ones, dropping some. Here the sample spans 150,000 or so clones, 80% being singletons. Material: PBMCs. These receptor sequences come from a middle-aged woman in good health and CMV-seronegative.

This chain joins TRBV5-1 and TRBJ2-3; 9 bases line up with TRBD2. V shed 0 bases, J shed 0 bases, and the junction held 5 bases outside the gene matches. Germline-derived CDR1 and CDR2 are SGHRS and YFSETQ. The length of the CDR3 is 17 residues. CDR3 nucleotide sequence: TGCGCCAGCAGCTTGGAGGGGGCGGGGGGGAGCACAGATACGCAGTATTTT. Translated, it gives CASSLEGAGGSTDTQYF.

This clone appeared once. The chain joins TRBV12-5 to TRBJ2-1, with 11 bases aligning to TRBD1. V lost 4 bases to trimming and J lost 8 bases; unmatched junction nucleotides: 28. Germline CDR1 and CDR2: LGHNT and FRNRAP. The CDR3 is 22 residues long. The CDR3 region has the DNA TGTGCTAGTGGTTCGGGACAGGGGGGCACTGATTCTAGCGGGCCGGGGGTAGATGAGCAGTTCTTC. It encodes CASGSGQGGTDSSGPGVDEQFF.

This clone came up a few times. The chain couples TRBV11-2 to TRBJ1-1; TRBD1 aligns across 10 bases. Germline lookup yields CDR1 SGHAT and CDR2 FQNNGV. J gave up 10 bases and V 1 base, and 6 bases lay outside the gene matches. This CDR3 has 14 amino acids. CDR3 coding DNA: TGTGCCAGCAGCTTAGGACCATGGACAGGGGGAGCTTTCTTT. It yields the protein CASSLGPWTGGAFF.

V and J are TRBV6-5 and TRBJ2-7; TRBD1 is a possible D gene (6 bases). Deletions cut 6 bases from V and 3 bases from J, with 12 bases between. The germline CDR1 and CDR2 sequences are MNHEY and SVGAGI. CDR3 size: 13 residues. The CDR3 protein is CASRKGQLYEQYF. Written as DNA, the CDR3 is TGTGCCAGCAGAAAAGGACAGCTCTACGAGCAGTACTTC.

This clone was counted a few times. The rearrangement uses TRBV5-1 and TRBJ2-5; tentatively, D is TRBD1 (7 bases). This CDR3 contains 16 residues. The V end lost 4 bases, the J end lost 4 bases, and 20 bases lay between the germline ends. Germline CDR1 is SGHRS and CDR2 is YFSETQ. The CDR3 DNA is TGCGCCAGCAGCCCGGAGGGTTCGGGACAGCTAGAGACCCAGTACTTC. It codes for CASSPEGSGQLETQYF.

The V call is TRBV9, the J call TRBJ2-5, with 8 bases identical to TRBD2. V dropped 0 bases and J dropped 1; count of bases not matched to a gene: 5. This CDR3 comprises 16 residues. Germline CDR1 reads SGDLS; CDR2 reads YYNGEE. DNA of the CDR3: TGTGCCAGCAGCGTAGGGGGTAGCGGGATCCAAGAGACCCAGTACTTC. It codes for CASSVGGSGIQETQYF. The whole variable domain, remainder taken from reference TRBV9 and TRBJ2-5, is DSGVTQTPKHLITATGQRVTLRCSPRSGDLSVYWYQQSLDQGLQFLIQYYNGEERAKGNILERFSAQQFPDLHSELNLSSLELGDSALYFCASSVGGSGIQETQYFGPGTRLLVL.

The chain couples TRBV6-4 to TRBJ2-2, with D maybe TRBD1 (7 bases). Germline V gene sequence: CDR1 MRHNA, CDR2 SNTAGT. Trimming left V 5 bases short and J 8 bases short, with 18 bases between. The CDR3 contains 15 residues. CDR3 sequence (DNA): TGTGCCAGCAGTATCCGAATGACAGGGACTGGGGAGCTGTTTTTT. Translation: CASSIRMTGTGELFF.

The rearrangement links TRBV10-1 to TRBJ1-4; a possible D gene is TRBD1 (6 bases). This CDR3 is 16 amino acids long. V shed 8 bases and J shed 7 bases, with 23 bases lying between them. In germline, CDR1 is WNHNN, CDR2 SYGVQD (reference sequence). CDR3 sequence: CASAGTPTSRGEKLFF. For the CDR3, the DNA is TGCGCCAGCGCCGGGACACCCACGTCCCGGGGTGAAAAACTGTTTTTT.

The J gene is TRBJ2-1, the V gene TRBV7-8; a weak D match, TRBD2 (6 bases). The CDR3 is 18 residues long. Germline V gene sequence: CDR1 SGHVS, CDR2 FQNEAQ. V dropped 5 bases and J dropped 0 bases, with 20 bases sitting between them. The CDR3 DNA follows: TGTGCCAGCAGCCCCCGGGTAGCGGACGCCCGCTCCTACAATGAGCAGTTCTTC. Translated, it gives CASSPRVADARSYNEQFF.

The J gene is TRBJ2-2, the V gene TRBV2; D might be TRBD2 (5 bases). V was pared by 6 bases and J by 3 bases, with 5 bases between. CDR1 and CDR2 (germline): SNHLY, FYNNEI. CDR3 size: 12 residues. In DNA, the CDR3 is TGTGCCAGCAGCGGGGACACCGGGGAGCTGTTTTTT. Its protein is CASSGDTGELFF.

The V and J genes are TRBV11-3 and TRBJ2-7, with D perhaps TRBD2 (5 bases). Germline CDR1 and CDR2: SGHNT and YENEEA. The V and J ends lost 4 bases and 6 bases respectively, with 13 bases between them. This CDR3 has 13 residues. The DNA of the CDR3 is TGTGCCAGCAGCTCACGACGGGGTGGCGAGCAGTACTTC. Amino acids: CASSSRRGGEQYF.

This chain joins TRBV5-1 and TRBJ2-5; D is unresolved. Germline CDR1 reads SGHRS; CDR2 reads YFSETQ. The V gene lost 2 bases and the J gene lost 3 bases, with 11 bases spanning the gap. The CDR3 is 14 residues long. The CDR3: CASSLSSWEETQYF. Here the CDR3 DNA reads TGCGCCAGCAGCTTATCTAGTTGGGAAGAGACCCAGTACTTC.

In this sample, this clone turned up once. CDR3 residues: CASSVWGWHLNTEAFF. In nucleotides, the CDR3 is TGTGCCAGCAGCGTTTGGGGCTGGCATTTGAACACTGAAGCTTTCTTT. The chain recombines TRBV5-6 with TRBJ1-1; the D gene is possibly TRBD1 (5 bases). The CDR3 sequence is 16 residues long. Trimming removed 4 bases from V and 0 bases from J, with 16 bases in between. The germline V gene encodes CDR1 SGHDT and CDR2 YYEEEE.

About this clone itself: Different DNA sequences within this sample yield the same CDR3. This chain connects TRBV19 to TRBJ2-3, with 9 bases aligning to TRBD1. Germline CDR1 and CDR2: LNHDA and SQIVND (reference sequence). Trimming at V came to 3 bases and at J to 0 bases, leaving 4 bases not matched to a gene. This CDR3 region has 16 residues. In DNA, the CDR3 is TGTGCCAGTAGTATTTTGGGACAGGGAAGCACAGATACGCAGTATTTT. This encodes CASSILGQGSTDTQYF.

The chain is built from TRBV11-2 and TRBJ2-7, with 9 bases aligning to TRBD1. This CDR3 comprises 15 residues. Germline loops: CDR1 SGHAT, CDR2 FQNNGV. The V gene end was trimmed by 5 bases and the J gene end by 0 bases; junction bases not matched to a gene: 5. CDR3 sequence: CASSPGTGFSYEQYF. The CDR3 nucleotides read TGTGCCAGCAGCCCCGGGACAGGGTTCTCCTACGAGCAGTACTTC. Full variable domain (rest looked up from reference TRBV11-2 and TRBJ2-7): EAGVAQSPRYKIIEKRQSVAFWCNPISGHATLYWYQQILGQGPKLLIQFQNNGVVDDSQLPKDRFSAERLKGVDSTLKIQPAKLEDSAVYLCASSPGTGFSYEQYFGPGTRLTVT.

The chain employs TRBV20-1 and TRBJ1-2; D not resolved. CDR1 DFQATT and CDR2 SNEGSKA come from the germline V gene (reference sequence). Trimming removed 6 bases from V and 8 bases from J, with 10 bases in between. There are 10 residues in the CDR3. The CDR3 nucleotides read TGCAGTGCCCAGGTTGTGGGCTACACCTTC. Translating gives CSAQVVGYTF.

The CDR3 is CASSLDSRGGSETQYF. The CDR3 DNA is TGTGCCAGCAGCTTAGATAGCCGGGGGGGTTCGGAGACCCAGTACTTC. The V call is TRBV11-2, the J call TRBJ2-5; TRBD2 agrees at 8 bases. Germline-derived CDR1 and CDR2 are SGHAT and FQNNGV. Trimming took 0 bases from V and 5 from J; bases not matched to a gene: 8. The CDR3 spans 16 residues.

The chain employs TRBV5-1 and TRBJ2-1; TRBD2 matches 7 bases. V was clipped by 6 bases and J by 8 bases; unmatched bases: 8. CDR3 length: 13 residues. CDR1 and CDR2 from the germline V gene are SGHRS and YFSETQ. The CDR3 sequence: CASMAGVVDEQFF. CDR3 nucleotide sequence: TGCGCCAGCATGGCGGGAGTAGTCGATGAGCAGTTCTTC. Complete variable domain (other parts from reference TRBV5-1 and TRBJ2-1): KAGVTQTPRYLIKTRGQQVTLSCSPISGHRSVSWYQQTPGQGLQFLFEYFSETQRNKGNFPGRFSGRQFSNSRSEMNVSTLELGDSALYLCASMAGVVDEQFFGPGTRLTVL.

This chain uses TRBV4-1 with TRBJ2-7, with a possible D match to TRBD1 (5 bases). Germline-derived CDR1 and CDR2 are MGHRA and YSYEKL. The V gene lost 2 bases and the J gene lost 0 bases, with 11 bases spanning the gap. The CDR3 covers 15 residues. The CDR3 protein is CASSQKQVGSYEQYF. CDR3 nucleotide sequence: TGCGCCAGCAGCCAAAAACAGGTGGGCTCCTACGAGCAGTACTTC.

The chain has TRBV7-8 and TRBJ1-1; D is possibly TRBD1 (5 bases). CDR1 SGHVS and CDR2 FQNEAQ come from the germline V gene. This CDR3 has 16 amino acids. V lost 3 bases and J 1 base, leaving 15 bases between the germline ends. The CDR3 is CASSFRTPLENTEAFF. DNA of the CDR3: TGTGCCAGCAGCTTTAGGACACCCCTGGAGAACACTGAAGCTTTCTTT. Supplemented by reference TRBV7-8 and TRBJ1-1, the full variable domain reads GAGVSQSPRYKVAKRGQDVALRCDPISGHVSLFWYQQALGQGPEFLTYFQNEAQLDKSGLPSDRFFAERPEGSVSTLKIQRTQQEDSAVYLCASSFRTPLENTEAFFGQGTRLTVV.

Turning to this clone: The junction does not match germline at one end; this may be a read error. The rearrangement links TRBV5-1 to TRBJ2-6, with D perhaps matching TRBD1 (6 bases). CDR1 SGHRS and CDR2 YFSETQ come from the germline V gene. This CDR3 contains 16 residues. For the CDR3, the DNA is TGCGCCAGCAGCCCGGGACAAACGTCTGGGGCCAACGGCCTGACTTTC. This codes for CASSPGQTSGANGLTF.

This sequence joins TRBV25-1 and TRBJ2-2; 9 bases fit TRBD1. This CDR3 is 15 amino acids long. The germline V gene encodes CDR1 MGHDK and CDR2 SYGVNS. The V gene end was trimmed by 7 bases and the J gene end by 2 bases; junction bases not matched to a gene: 5. CDR3 DNA: TGTGCCAGCATGGGGGACAGGGCCAACACCGGGGAGCTGTTTTTT. Translating it yields CASMGDRANTGELFF.